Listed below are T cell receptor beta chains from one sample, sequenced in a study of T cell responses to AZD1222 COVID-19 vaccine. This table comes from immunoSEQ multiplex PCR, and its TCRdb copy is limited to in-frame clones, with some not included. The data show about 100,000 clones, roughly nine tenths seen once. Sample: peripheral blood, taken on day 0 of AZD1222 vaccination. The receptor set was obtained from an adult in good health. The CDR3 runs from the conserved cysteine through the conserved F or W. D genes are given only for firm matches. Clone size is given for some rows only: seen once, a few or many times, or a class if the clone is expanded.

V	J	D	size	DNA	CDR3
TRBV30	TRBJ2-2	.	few	TGTGCCTGGGTGTTTACCGGGGAGCTGTTTTTT	CAWVFTGELFF
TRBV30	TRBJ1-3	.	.	TGTGCCTGGAGTGGAAGGACAAGCTCTGGAAACACCATATATTTT	CAWSGRTSSGNTIYF
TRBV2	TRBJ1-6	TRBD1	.	TGTGCCAGCAGTGTAGGGGACAGGGCGTCTAACTTT	CASSVGDRASNF
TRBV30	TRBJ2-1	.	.	TGTGCCTGGAGAGTACGGGGACTGGGACTCCAAAACGGATTCAATGAGCAGTTCTTC	CAWRVRGLGLQNGFNEQFF
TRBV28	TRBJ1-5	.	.	TGTGCCAGCAGTTTAAACGCAGCCCAGCCCCAGCATTTT	CASSLNAAQPQHF
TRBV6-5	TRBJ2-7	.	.	TGTGCCAGCAGTTACTCGACTTTGGGCGAGCAGTACTTC	CASSYSTLGEQYF
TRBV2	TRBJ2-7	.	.	TGTGCCAGCAGCCACAATCGGGGGTACGAGCAGTACTTC	CASSHNRGYEQYF
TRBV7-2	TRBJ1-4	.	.	TGTGCCAGCAGCTTCGAACACTCTAATGAAAAACTGTTTTTT	CASSFEHSNEKLFF
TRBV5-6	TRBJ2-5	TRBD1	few	TGTGCCAGCAGCTCGACGCTACAGGGGGCCGGGGAGACCCAGTACTTC	CASSSTLQGAGETQYF
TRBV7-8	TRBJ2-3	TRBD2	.	TGTGCCAGCAGTCTAGCGGCCCGCACAGATACGCAGTATTTT	CASSLAARTDTQYF
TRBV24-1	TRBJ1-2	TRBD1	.	TGTGCCACCAGTGATTTGAGTTCCGCAGGGGGCCGTGGCTACACCTTC	CATSDLSSAGGRGYTF
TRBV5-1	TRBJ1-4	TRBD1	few	TGCGCCAGCAGCTGGGACAGGGGGATTCCCAATGAAAAACTGTTTTTT	CASSWDRGIPNEKLFF
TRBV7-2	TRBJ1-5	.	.	TGTGCCACGAAGAACAGCCGCCACAGCAATCAGCCCCAGCATTTT	CATKNSRHSNQPQHF
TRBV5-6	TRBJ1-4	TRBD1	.	TGTGCCAGCAGCCCGGGGGGACAGTTCCTTTTTAGGGAAAAACTGTTTTTT	CASSPGGQFLFREKLFF
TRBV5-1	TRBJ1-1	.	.	TGCGCCAGCAGCCCCGTGAGTAGGGCTATGAACACTGAAGCTTTCTTT	CASSPVSRAMNTEAFF
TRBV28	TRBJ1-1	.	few	TGTGCCAGCAGCCCCCTGGGAGGGGGGCGGTGGACTGAAGCTTTCTTT	CASSPLGGGRWTEAFF
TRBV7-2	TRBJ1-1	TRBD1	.	TGTGCCAGCGCGGGGGCAGGGGGAGGTTGGACTGAAGCTTTCTTT	CASAGAGGGWTEAFF
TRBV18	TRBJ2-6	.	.	TGTGCCAGCTCACTAATGACACGCTCTGGGGCCAACGTCCTGACTTTC	CASSLMTRSGANVLTF
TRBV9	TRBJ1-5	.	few	TGTGCCAGCAGCACAGGGTCGGACCAGCCCCAGCATTTT	CASSTGSDQPQHF
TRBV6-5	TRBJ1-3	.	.	TGTGCCAGCAGTTACACGGGGAGAGGAAACACCATATATTTT	CASSYTGRGNTIYF
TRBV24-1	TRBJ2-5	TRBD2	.	TGTGCCACCAGTGACTCTTCGGGACTAGCGTACGCAGAGACCCAGTACTTC	CATSDSSGLAYAETQYF
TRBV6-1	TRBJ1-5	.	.	TGTGCCAGCAGTGAAAAACAGGGCTCCAATCAGCCCCAGCATTTT	CASSEKQGSNQPQHF